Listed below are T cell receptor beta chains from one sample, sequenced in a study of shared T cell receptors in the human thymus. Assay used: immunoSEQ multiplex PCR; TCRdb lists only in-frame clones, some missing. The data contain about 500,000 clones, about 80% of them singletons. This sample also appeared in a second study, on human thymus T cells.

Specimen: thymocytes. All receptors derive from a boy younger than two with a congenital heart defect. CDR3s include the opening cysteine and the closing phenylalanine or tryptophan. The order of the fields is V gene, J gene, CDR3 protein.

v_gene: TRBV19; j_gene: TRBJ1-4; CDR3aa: CASSRFNEKLFF
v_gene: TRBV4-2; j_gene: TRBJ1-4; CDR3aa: CASSHGQIYNEKLFF
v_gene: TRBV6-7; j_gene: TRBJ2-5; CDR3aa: CASMPRGLQKTQYF
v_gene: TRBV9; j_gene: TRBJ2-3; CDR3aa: CASSARLNTDTQYF
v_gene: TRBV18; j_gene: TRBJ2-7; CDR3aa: CASSPDVSRDRKVCSEQYF
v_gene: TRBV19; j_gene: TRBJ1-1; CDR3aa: CASSMPPQALNTEAFF
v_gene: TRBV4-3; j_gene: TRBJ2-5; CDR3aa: CASSQDRVVGGLTRGETQYF
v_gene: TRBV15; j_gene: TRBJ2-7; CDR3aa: CATSRSNSVGGPYEQYF
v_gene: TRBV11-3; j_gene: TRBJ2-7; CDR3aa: CASSEGTGSYEQYF
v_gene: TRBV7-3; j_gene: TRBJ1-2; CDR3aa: CASSCDRAFGYTF
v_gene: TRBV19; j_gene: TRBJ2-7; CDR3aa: CASSYRTGTRPFEQYF
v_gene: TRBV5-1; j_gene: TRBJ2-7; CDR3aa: CASSGQKKTPGLAGGASSYEQYF
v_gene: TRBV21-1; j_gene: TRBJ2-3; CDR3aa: CASSKVGVGPDTQYF
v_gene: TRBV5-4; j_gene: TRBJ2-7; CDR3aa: CASSLALVSEQYF
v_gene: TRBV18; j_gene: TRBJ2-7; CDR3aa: CASSPFRPGEQYF
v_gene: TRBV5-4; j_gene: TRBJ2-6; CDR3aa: CASSLSKGRTGANVLTF
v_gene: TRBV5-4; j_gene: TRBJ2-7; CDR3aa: CASSLGTSGGPYEQYF
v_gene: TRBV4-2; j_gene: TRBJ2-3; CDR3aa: CASSSRAGGPRSTDTQYF
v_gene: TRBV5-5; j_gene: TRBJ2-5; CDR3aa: CASSVTEETQYF
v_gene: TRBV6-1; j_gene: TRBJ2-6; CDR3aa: CASSDPSTGEGSGANVLTF